This note documents a single T cell receptor beta chain sequence. Its cognate antigen is unknown. In the PCR, 60 Vbeta and 13 Jbeta primers were used. Using immunoSEQ multiplex PCR, the repertoire was profiled, and TCRdb retains in-frame clones only, with some absent. The sample has about 150,000 clones, around four fifths seen once; the top ten hold less than 4%. The sample belongs to a study of cytomegalovirus exposure and HLA in healthy donors. For the study at large: Within an early data release were 65 million to 90 million unique TCRs drawn from HLA-typed donors. Study findings and constraints: It was reported that the classifier diagnosed cytomegalovirus status with high specificity and sensitivity in both the original and validation cohorts.

Germline CDR1 is SNHLY and CDR2 is FYNNEI. Losses at the gene ends were 6 bases for V and 2 bases for J; bases not matched to a gene: 5. CDR3 length: 16 amino acids. Input material: PBMCs. The V call is TRBV2, the J call TRBJ2-5; TRBD2 agrees at 14 bases. The clonotype originates from a male donor in good health and CMV-seronegative. CDR3 loop: CASSGLAGGLQETQYF. The CDR3 region has the DNA TGTGCCAGCAGCGGACTAGCGGGAGGCCTTCAAGAGACCCAGTACTTC.